What follows is one T cell receptor beta chain and its context. Produced via immunoSEQ multiplex PCR; TCRdb's table is partial and in-frame only. The sample carries about 36,000 clones, around 80% recorded once. The CDR3 is 11 residues long. In germline, CDR1 is MDHEN, CDR2 SYDVKM. The V gene lost 6 bases and the J gene lost 6 bases, with 7 bases spanning the gap. The data derive from a study of OX40 agonist ivuxolimab in advanced cancers. Study in general: Patients were treated with intravenous ivuxolimab, dosed at 0.01 to 10 mg/kg and infused every 2 weeks.

V gene TRBV28 combines with J gene TRBJ2-3, with a weak D call TRBD2 (6 bases). Sequences were derived from CD4+ or CD8+ T cells sorted from blood, sampled in a trial of the OX40 agonist ivuxolimab. This sequence originates from an adult with an advanced solid tumor such as melanoma, head and neck, liver or kidney cancer. CDR3 coding DNA: TGTGCCAGCAGCGGAGGGGATACGCAGTATTTT. Residues: CASSGGDTQYF.